This entry concerns a single T cell receptor (beta chain). This receptor's antigen is unknown. The sample holds no much larger clone one base away, and base qualities are not on file. This sample stems from a study of blood T cell repertoires in COVID-19 (TCRdb year 2020). With regard to the full study: Samples from collaborators originated in the United States, Italy and Spain and spanned both the acute and convalescent phases of COVID-19. The material from the prospective study consisted of cDNA or gDNA derived from T cells, B-cell-depleted T cells, or PBMCs. The dataset comprised deeply sampled blood TCRbeta repertoires from subjects exposed to, actively infected with, or recovered from COVID-19. A freely available public database, intended as a resource for researchers studying the immune response to SARS-CoV-2, is where the repertoires were released. The samples were drawn from two sources: the first 160 participants of the ongoing ImmuneRACE study, and 950 to 1,500 subjects contributed by 6 global collaborators. The sample metadata nearly always contained a de-identified subject ID, COVID-19 status, age in years and sex. Where available, HLA class I and class II types were obtained from metadata supplied by the sample provider rather than from assay-based typing.

The immunoSEQ Assay, a bias-controlled multiplex PCR, was used to amplify TCRbeta CDR3 regions from genomic DNA. For the original study's pipeline: The number of nucleated cells in each sample was estimated by amplification of reference gene primers within the assay. To quantify the absolute abundance of each unique TCRbeta CDR3 rearrangement, sequence reads were collapsed and filtered. For each sample, productive Simpson clonality was calculated as the square root of Simpson's diversity index across productive rearrangements. TCRdb re-hosts the immuneACCESS table, in-frame sequences only. Its copies lack some clones; in the studies checked, an unresolved V gene accounts for under half of them, and the cause for the rest is not known. From that table come the V and J calls and clone size; the DNA was used to work out D and trimming. For this sample the table gives fewer than 120,000 clones, of which about 80% were detected only once. The ten largest make up 16% of the sample.

The CDR3 runs 14 amino acids, cysteine and phenylalanine included. Kept here is only the CDR3 DNA, which spans 42 bases and is read in frame from base 1. Trimming accounts for 7 bases at V and 9 bases at J, while the number of junction bases matched to no gene is 7. The germline V gene (reference sequence) supplies CDR1 LNHDA and CDR2 SQIVND. Whole blood was collected in K2EDTA tubes by collaborating institutions according to the institutions' own protocols. For TCRbeta analysis, collaborators shipped samples in one of three forms: frozen whole blood, isolated PBMCs, or DNA extracted from either of those sample types. Study-level results and caveats: The quantity of clinical and demographic metadata differed by source and by participant and was supplied without curation.

Sequencing was done on a sample of peripheral blood. The receptor comes from a woman aged 80 or over with active or convalescent COVID-19. The chain couples TRBV19 to TRBJ1-6; TRBD1 aligns with 9 central bases. Here the CDR3 is given as CASNTQGATSPLHF. The bases read TGTGCCAGTAACACACAGGGGGCCACTTCACCCCTCCACTTT.